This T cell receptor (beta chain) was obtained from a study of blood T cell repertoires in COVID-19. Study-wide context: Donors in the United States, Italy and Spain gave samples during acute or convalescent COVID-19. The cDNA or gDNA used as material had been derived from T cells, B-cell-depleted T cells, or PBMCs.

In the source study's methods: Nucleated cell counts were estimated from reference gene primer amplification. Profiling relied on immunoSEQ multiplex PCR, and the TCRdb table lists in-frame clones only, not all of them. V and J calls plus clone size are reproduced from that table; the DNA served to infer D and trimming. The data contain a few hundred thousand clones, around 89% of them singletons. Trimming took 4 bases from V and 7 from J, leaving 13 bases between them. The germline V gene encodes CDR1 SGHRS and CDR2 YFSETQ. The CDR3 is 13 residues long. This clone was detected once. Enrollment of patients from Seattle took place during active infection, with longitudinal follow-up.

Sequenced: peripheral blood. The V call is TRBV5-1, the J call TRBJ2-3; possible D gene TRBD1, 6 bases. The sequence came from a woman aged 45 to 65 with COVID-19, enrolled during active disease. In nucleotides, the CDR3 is TGCGCCAGCAGCCAACAGGGTGGAAATACGCAGTATTTT. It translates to CASSQQGGNTQYF.